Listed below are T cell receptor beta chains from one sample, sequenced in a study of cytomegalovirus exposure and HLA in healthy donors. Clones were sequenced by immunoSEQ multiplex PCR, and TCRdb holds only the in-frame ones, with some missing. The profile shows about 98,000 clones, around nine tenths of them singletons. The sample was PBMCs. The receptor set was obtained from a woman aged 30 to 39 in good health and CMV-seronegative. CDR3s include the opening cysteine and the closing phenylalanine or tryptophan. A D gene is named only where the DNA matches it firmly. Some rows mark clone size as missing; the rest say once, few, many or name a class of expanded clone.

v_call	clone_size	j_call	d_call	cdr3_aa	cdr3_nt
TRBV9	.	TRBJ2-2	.	CASSFQGGSGELFF	TGTGCCAGCAGCTTTCAGGGGGGTAGCGGGGAGCTGTTTTTT
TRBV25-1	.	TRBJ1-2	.	CASSESSGGPNYGYTF	TGTGCCAGCAGTGAGTCTTCGGGGGGACCTAACTATGGCTACACCTTC
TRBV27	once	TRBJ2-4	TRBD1	CASSPRTGGSIQYF	TGTGCCAGCAGTCCACGGACAGGGGGCAGCATTCAGTACTTC
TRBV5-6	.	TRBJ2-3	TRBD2	CASSLAPTSADTQYF	TGTGCCAGCAGCTTGGCGCCGACTAGCGCAGATACGCAGTATTTT
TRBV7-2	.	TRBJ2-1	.	CASNMEGQSYNEQFF	TGTGCCAGCAACATGGAGGGCCAGTCCTACAATGAGCAGTTCTTC
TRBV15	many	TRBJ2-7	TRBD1	CATSRDKVGTGGPYEQYF	TGTGCCACCAGCAGAGATAAAGTCGGGACAGGGGGACCCTACGAGCAGTACTTC
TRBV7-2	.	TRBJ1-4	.	CASSSAGQEKLFF	TGTGCCAGCAGTTCAGCGGGGCAGGAAAAACTGTTTTTT
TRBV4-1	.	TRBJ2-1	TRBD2	CASSPLLAGSTYNEQFF	TGCGCCAGCAGCCCACTCTTAGCGGGGAGTACCTACAATGAGCAGTTCTTC
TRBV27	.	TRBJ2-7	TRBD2	CASLLRRAKRETPYEQYF	TGTGCCAGCCTTCTCCGGCGGGCCAAGCGGGAGACCCCCTACGAGCAGTACTTC
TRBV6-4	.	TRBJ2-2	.	CASAFTSSATGELFF	TGTGCCTCGGCCTTCACTAGTTCTGCTACCGGGGAGCTGTTTTTT
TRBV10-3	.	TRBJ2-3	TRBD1	CAISPLGQGAGYTQYF	TGTGCCATCAGTCCTTTGGGGCAGGGGGCAGGATATACGCAGTATTTT
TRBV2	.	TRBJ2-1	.	CASSETTRFNEQFF	TGTGCCAGCAGTGAAACGACCAGGTTCAATGAGCAGTTCTTC
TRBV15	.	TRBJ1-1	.	CATSRDRGQPSSGAFF	TGTGCCACCAGCAGAGATCGGGGACAACCCTCATCGGGAGCTTTCTTT
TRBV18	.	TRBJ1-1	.	CASSLDSSYTEAFF	TGTGCCAGCTCATTGGACAGCTCGTACACTGAAGCTTTCTTT
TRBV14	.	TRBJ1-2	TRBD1	CASSPGQNLYGYTF	TGTGCCAGCAGCCCGGGACAGAACCTCTATGGCTACACCTTC
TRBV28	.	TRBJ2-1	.	CASSFPGIPYNEQFF	TGTGCCAGCAGTTTCCCAGGGATACCCTACAATGAGCAGTTCTTC
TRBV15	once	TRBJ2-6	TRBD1	CATSDRDRGFRANVLTF	TGTGCCACCAGCGACCGGGACAGGGGATTCAGGGCCAACGTCCTGACTTTC
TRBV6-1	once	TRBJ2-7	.	CASNEWVGGSYEQYF	TGTGCCAGCAACGAGTGGGTGGGAGGTAGCTACGAGCAGTACTTC
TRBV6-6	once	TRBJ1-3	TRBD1	CASSYRDSSGNTIYF	TGTGCCAGCAGTTACCGGGACAGCTCTGGAAACACCATATATTTT